The 21 T cell receptor beta chains in this list originate from one sample, sequenced in a study of CD8 T cells in ankylosing spondylitis. MiXCR was run by TCRdb on the 5' RACE reads, yielding one entry per CDR3 protein. The repertoire includes under 250,000 distinct CDR3 sequences, roughly 24% of them detected once, and about 6.9% sits in the top ten. The specimen sequenced was blood, either unsorted or a sorted T cell fraction (not recorded which). The receptors originated from a male donor with ankylosing spondylitis or in good health (not recorded which).

This clonotype has just a few counts. The chain links TRBV12-3 or TRBV12-4 to TRBJ2-1; D is possibly TRBD1 or TRBD2 (5 bases each). Trimming removed 3 bases from V and 6 bases from J, with 18 bases in between. The CDR3 spans 16 residues. CDR3 loop: CASSFGGSGGFNEQFF. CDR3 coding DNA: TGTGCCAGCAGTTTTGGGGGATCGGGCGGTTTCAATGAGCAGTTCTTC.

The chain carries TRBV5-1 and TRBJ2-2, with TRBD1 matching over 7 bases. CDR3 length equals 14 residues. Germline CDR1 and CDR2: SGHRS and YFSETQ. V shed 4 bases and J 7 bases; nucleotides not matched to a gene: 7. In nucleotides, the CDR3 is TGCGCCAGCAGCCGAACAGGGGAAGGCGGGGAGCTGTTTTTT. Translation: CASSRTGEGGELFF.

The chain is built from TRBV12-3 or TRBV12-4 and TRBJ1-1; D gene unclear. This CDR3 spans 14 amino acids. Trimming left V 1 base short and J 1 base short, with 7 bases between. The CDR3 DNA follows: TGTGCCAGCAGTTTAGGAGAGCCGAACACTGAAGCTTTCTTT. Protein product: CASSLGEPNTEAFF.

This clonotype was recorded many times. The CDR3 is CASSQGQRTDYEQYF. CDR3 nucleotides: TGCGCCAGCAGCCAAGGCCAGCGGACCGACTACGAGCAGTACTTC. The gene calls are TRBV4-1 and TRBJ2-7; possible D gene TRBD2, 5 bases. Trimming left V 1 base short and J 3 bases short, with 13 bases between. The germline V gene has CDR1 MGHRA and CDR2 YSYEKL. CDR3 length: 15 amino acids.

V gene TRBV18 combines with J gene TRBJ2-1; 8 bases map to TRBD2. The CDR3 covers 15 residues. The germline V gene encodes CDR1 KGHSH and CDR2 LQKENI. Trimming cost V 4 bases and J 6 bases; bases outside gene matches: 8. The CDR3: CASSLRTSLSNEQFF. The CDR3 nucleotides read TGTGCCAGCTCACTTCGGACTAGCTTGAGCAATGAGCAGTTCTTC.

Ten or more counts support this clonotype. This chain joins TRBV25-1 and TRBJ1-4; perhaps TRBD1 as D (5 bases). Trimming took off 3 bases at V and 8 bases at J, with 13 bases between the two ends. Germline assignment: CDR1 MGHDK and CDR2 SYGVNS. The CDR3 is made up of 14 amino acids. CDR3 sequence: CASSEGQGAEKLFF. The CDR3, as DNA: TGTGCCAGCAGTGAGGGGCAGGGTGCCGAAAAACTGTTTTTT.

This clonotype was recorded at least ten times. The chain links TRBV20-1 to TRBJ1-1, with D maybe TRBD1 (6 bases). V shed 2 bases and J shed 6 bases, with 10 bases lying between them. Germline loops: CDR1 DFQATT, CDR2 SNEGSKA (reference sequence). This CDR3 has 12 amino acids. CDR3 DNA: TGCAGTGCTAGAACGGGACAAGCTGAAGCTTTCTTT. As protein: CSARTGQAEAFF.

This clonotype was detected many times. The chain is built from TRBV6-2 or TRBV6-3 and TRBJ2-1, with D possibly being TRBD2 (5 bases). The germline gives CDR1 MNHEY, CDR2 SVGEGT. The CDR3 contains 14 residues. The V end was cut by 2 bases, the J end by 8 bases, with 13 bases between. CDR3 DNA: TGTGCCAGCAGTTACGAATTAGCGAGGGATGAGCAGTTCTTC. Translation gives CASSYELARDEQFF.

This clonotype was counted many times. The CDR3 sequence is CASRRLAGVVEQYF. For the CDR3, the DNA is TGTGCCAGCCGTCGACTAGCAGGCGTTGTAGAGCAGTACTTC. The chain couples TRBV27 to TRBJ2-7; TRBD2 aligns across 7 bases. The ends lost 8 bases at V and 7 bases at J; junction bases unmatched: 14. The germline gives CDR1 MNHEY, CDR2 SMNVEV (reference sequence). The CDR3 sequence is 14 residues long.

This clonotype was seen ten or more times. The chain has TRBV29-1 and TRBJ1-1; possibly TRBD1 for D (5 bases). This CDR3 contains 13 residues. The germline V gene encodes CDR1 SQVTM and CDR2 ANQGSEA. V was trimmed by 3 bases and J by 4 bases, leaving 12 bases between them. The CDR3 protein is CSVERQPSTEAFF. CDR3 coding DNA: TGCAGCGTTGAGAGACAGCCCTCCACTGAAGCTTTCTTT. Combining the CDR3 with reference TRBV29-1 and TRBJ1-1 gives the whole variable domain SAVISQKPSRDICQRGTSLTIQCQVDSQVTMMFWYRQQPGQSLTLIATANQGSEATYESGFVIDKFPISRPNLTFSTLTVSNMSPEDSSIYLCSVERQPSTEAFFGQGTRLTVV.

This clonotype was seen repeatedly, ten times or more. The chain employs TRBV12-3 or TRBV12-4 and TRBJ1-2, with D possibly matching TRBD1 (5 bases). The CDR3 is made up of 12 amino acids. Trimming cost V 5 bases and J 7 bases, with 11 bases left between them. The CDR3 is CASSLWDGGYTF. CDR3 sequence (DNA): TGTGCCAGCAGTCTGTGGGACGGTGGCTACACCTTC.

At least ten counts were recorded for this clonotype. The chain combines TRBV12-3 or TRBV12-4 with TRBJ1-1; 9 bases agree with TRBD1. The V segment lost 5 bases and the J segment 4 bases; nucleotides outside the gene matches: 8. The CDR3 totals 15 residues. The CDR3 DNA reads as TGTGCCAGCAGTCATCGGACAGGGGCGGGCACTGAAGCTTTCTTT. This codes for CASSHRTGAGTEAFF.

This clonotype was seen many times. The rearrangement joins TRBV4-1 to TRBJ1-1; D not resolved. The ends were cut back, 0 bases at V and 3 bases at J, with 17 bases in the middle. Germline-derived CDR1 and CDR2 are MGHRA and YSYEKL. CDR3 length equals 17 residues. In DNA, the CDR3 is TGCGCCAGCAGCCAAGATAGTTTGGGCAGACGGGACACTGAAGCTTTCTTT. This codes for CASSQDSLGRRDTEAFF.

The rearrangement links TRBV12-3 or TRBV12-4 to TRBJ2-2, with 10 bases identical to TRBD2. Losses at the gene ends were 3 bases for V and 1 base for J; bases not matched to a gene: 2. This CDR3 region has 16 residues. The CDR3 here is CASSFLAGVNTGELFF. CDR3 coding DNA: TGTGCCAGCAGTTTCCTAGCGGGGGTGAACACCGGGGAGCTGTTTTTT.

This clonotype was observed at least ten times. This chain links TRBV5-6 with TRBJ2-1, with D uncertain. Germline V gene lookup returns CDR1 SGHDT and CDR2 YYEEEE. This CDR3 is built from 14 residues. The V end was cut by 0 bases, the J end by 6 bases, with 10 bases between. CDR3 DNA: TGTGCCAGCAGCTTGGGATCGGCAGGCAATGAGCAGTTCTTC. It specifies CASSLGSAGNEQFF.

This clonotype was counted between two and nine times. The chain combines TRBV29-1 with TRBJ2-1, with D maybe TRBD2 (6 bases). Germline V gives CDR1 SQVTM, CDR2 ANQGSEA. The CDR3 consists of 12 residues. Trimming pared 6 bases from V and 6 bases from J, leaving 12 bases between. The CDR3 loop is CSVTGLVNEQFF. The DNA of the CDR3 is TGCAGCGTCACGGGACTGGTCAATGAGCAGTTCTTC.

This clonotype was counted many times. The gene calls are TRBV3-1 and TRBJ1-6, with a possible D match to TRBD1 (6 bases). This CDR3 comprises 12 residues. CDR1 LGHDT and CDR2 YNNKEL come from the germline V gene (reference sequence). The ends were cut back, 4 bases at V and 15 bases at J, with 13 bases in the middle. Here the CDR3 reads CASSLQGQDLHF. CDR3 in DNA: TGTGCCAGCAGCCTACAGGGCCAAGACCTCCACTTT.

This clonotype was detected a few times. The gene calls are TRBV20-1 and TRBJ1-5; 7 positions agree with TRBD1. The CDR3 is made up of 15 amino acids. Trimming at V came to 4 bases and at J to 4 bases, leaving 10 bases not matched to a gene. Germline V gives CDR1 DFQATT, CDR2 SNEGSKA (reference sequence). In DNA, the CDR3 is TGCAGTGCTATAGGCCTGAACAGGGGAAATCAGCCCCAGCATTTT. It yields the protein CSAIGLNRGNQPQHF.

This clonotype was seen ten or more times. CDR3 protein: CASRDAMVQPNSPLHF. In DNA form, the CDR3 reads TGTGCCAGCAGGGATGCGATGGTACAGCCTAATTCACCCCTCCACTTT. The genes are TRBV6-1 and TRBJ1-6; D gene ambiguous. Per the germline V gene, CDR1 is MNHNS and CDR2 is SASEGT. V was clipped by 6 bases and J by 6 bases, with 18 bases between them. The CDR3 is 16 amino acids.

This clonotype came up a few times. The V call is TRBV29-1, the J call TRBJ1-1; TRBD1 is a possible D gene (5 bases). In germline, CDR1 is SQVTM, CDR2 ANQGSEA. The V and J ends lost 8 bases and 4 bases respectively, with 11 bases between them. CDR3 length equals 11 residues. This CDR3 is CSSRRGTEAFF. CDR3 DNA: TGCAGCTCACGGAGGGGCACTGAAGCTTTCTTT. Complete variable domain (other parts from reference TRBV29-1 and TRBJ1-1): SAVISQKPSRDICQRGTSLTIQCQVDSQVTMMFWYRQQPGQSLTLIATANQGSEATYESGFVIDKFPISRPNLTFSTLTVSNMSPEDSSIYLCSSRRGTEAFFGQGTRLTVV.

The CDR3 sequence: CASSEQGSPNSPLHF. The CDR3 DNA follows: TGTGCCAGCAGTGAGCAAGGCAGCCCTAATTCACCCCTCCACTTT. The chain uses TRBV6-4 and TRBJ1-6, with D unresolved. The V and J ends lost 3 bases and 6 bases respectively, with 12 bases between them. CDR1 is MRHNA and CDR2 is SNTAGT in the germline V gene. The CDR3 covers 15 residues.